A few counts support the clone carrying this T cell receptor (beta chain). Its target is unknown. The entry originates in a study of response to subunit inactivated influenza vaccine. The CDR3 is made up of 14 amino acids. Germline CDR1 reads SGHVS; CDR2 reads FQNEAQ. Trimming at V came to 0 bases and at J to 9 bases, leaving 5 bases not matched to a gene. Findings and limits, study-wide: Researchers suggested that each seasonal influenza vaccination recruits few new T cells.

TCRdb reanalysed the RT-PCR reads using MiXCR and keeps one entry per CDR3 protein. Of 300,000 to 350,000 distinct CDR3 sequences in the sample, around a fifth are singletons; the top ten hold 10% to 13%. V gene TRBV7-8 combines with J gene TRBJ2-1; 7 bases align to TRBD1. The sequences come from PBMCs from blood, collected less than 22 months after vaccination. This TCR derives from a man between 50 and 75 years old who received an inactivated influenza vaccine. The CDR3 coding sequence is TGTGCCAGCAGCTTAGCGGACAGGACGCTTGAGCAGTTCTTC. As protein: CASSLADRTLEQFF.